These 2 T cell receptor beta chains were all obtained from the same sample, sequenced in a study of T-cell memory formation after mild COVID-19. TCRdb reprocessed the 5' RACE reads via MiXCR and lists one record per CDR3 protein. The data hold 100,000 to 150,000 distinct CDR3 sequences, with about 6% observed a single time. The material sequenced was PBMCs or a T cell subset sorted from them (not recorded which). The receptor set was obtained from an adult woman who had mild COVID-19 (a few samples of this study predate the infection). Cell type and time point are not known.

The CDR3 protein is CSASGTVNTGELFF. Here the CDR3 DNA reads TGCAGTGCTTCCGGGACAGTGAACACCGGGGAGCTGTTTTTT. The chain has TRBV20-1 and TRBJ2-2, with 7 nucleotides matching TRBD1. Trimming cost V 5 bases and J 1 base; bases outside gene matches: 4. The CDR3 totals 14 residues. The germline V gene has CDR1 DFQATT and CDR2 SNEGSKA (reference sequence).

This clonotype was found many times. V gene TRBV20-1 combines with J gene TRBJ2-3; 9 bases line up with TRBD1. CDR1 and CDR2 from the germline V gene are DFQATT and SNEGSKA (reference sequence). This CDR3 has 14 amino acids. V lost 5 bases, J lost 3 bases, and 6 bases stayed unmatched. CDR3 sequence reads: CSAQQGAGTDTQYF. In DNA, the CDR3 is TGCAGTGCTCAACAGGGGGCGGGGACAGATACGCAGTATTTT.